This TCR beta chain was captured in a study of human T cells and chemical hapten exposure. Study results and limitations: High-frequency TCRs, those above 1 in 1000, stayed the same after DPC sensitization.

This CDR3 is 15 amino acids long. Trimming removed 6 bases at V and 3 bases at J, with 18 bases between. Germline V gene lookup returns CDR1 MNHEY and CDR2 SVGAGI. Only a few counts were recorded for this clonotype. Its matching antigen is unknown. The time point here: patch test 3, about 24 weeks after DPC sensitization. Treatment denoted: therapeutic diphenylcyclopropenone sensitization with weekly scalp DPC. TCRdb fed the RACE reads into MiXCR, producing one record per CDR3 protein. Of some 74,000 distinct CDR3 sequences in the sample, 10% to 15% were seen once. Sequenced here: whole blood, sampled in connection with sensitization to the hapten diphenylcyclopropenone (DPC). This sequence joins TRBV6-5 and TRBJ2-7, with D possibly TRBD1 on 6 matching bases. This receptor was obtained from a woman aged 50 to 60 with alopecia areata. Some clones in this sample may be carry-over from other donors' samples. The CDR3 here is CASSPGTQGFYEQYF. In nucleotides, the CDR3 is TGTGCCAGCAGCCCCGGGACCCAGGGGTTCTACGAGCAGTACTTC.